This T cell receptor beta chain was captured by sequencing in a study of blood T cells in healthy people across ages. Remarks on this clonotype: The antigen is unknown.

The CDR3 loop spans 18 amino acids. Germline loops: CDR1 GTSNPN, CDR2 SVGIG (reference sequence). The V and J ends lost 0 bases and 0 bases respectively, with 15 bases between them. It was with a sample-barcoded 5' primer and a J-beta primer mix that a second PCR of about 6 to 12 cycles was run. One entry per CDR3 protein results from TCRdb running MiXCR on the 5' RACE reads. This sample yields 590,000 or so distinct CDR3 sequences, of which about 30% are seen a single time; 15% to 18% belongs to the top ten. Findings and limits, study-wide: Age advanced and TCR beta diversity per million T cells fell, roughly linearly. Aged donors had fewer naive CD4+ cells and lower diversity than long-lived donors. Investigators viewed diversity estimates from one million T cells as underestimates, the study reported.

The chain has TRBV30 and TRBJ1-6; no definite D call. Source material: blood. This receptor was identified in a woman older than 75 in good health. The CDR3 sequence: CAWSVSRLRSSYNSPLHF. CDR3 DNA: TGTGCCTGGAGTGTAAGTCGTCTTCGGAGCTCCTATAATTCACCCCTCCACTTT.